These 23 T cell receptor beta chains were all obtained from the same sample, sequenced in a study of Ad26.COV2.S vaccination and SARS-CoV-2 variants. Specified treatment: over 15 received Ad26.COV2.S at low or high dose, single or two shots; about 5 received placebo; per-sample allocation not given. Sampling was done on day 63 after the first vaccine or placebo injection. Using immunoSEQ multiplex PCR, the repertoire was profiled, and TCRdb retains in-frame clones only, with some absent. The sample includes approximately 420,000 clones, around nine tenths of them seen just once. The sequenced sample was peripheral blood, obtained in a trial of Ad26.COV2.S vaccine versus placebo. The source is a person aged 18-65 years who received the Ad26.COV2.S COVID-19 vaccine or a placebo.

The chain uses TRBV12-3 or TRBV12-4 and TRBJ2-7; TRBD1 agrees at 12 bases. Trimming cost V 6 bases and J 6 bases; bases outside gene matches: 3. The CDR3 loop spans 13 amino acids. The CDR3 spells CASSWDRGLEQYF. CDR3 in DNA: TGTGCCAGCAGCTGGGACAGGGGGCTCGAGCAGTACTTC.

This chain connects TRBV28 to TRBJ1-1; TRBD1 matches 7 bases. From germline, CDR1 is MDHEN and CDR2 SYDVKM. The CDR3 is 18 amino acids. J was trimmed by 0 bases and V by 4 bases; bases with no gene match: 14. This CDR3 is CASSSNRQGFNMNTEAFF. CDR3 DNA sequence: TGTGCCAGCAGTTCGAATCGACAGGGCTTTAACATGAACACTGAAGCTTTCTTT.

CDR3 amino acids: CSVERHEEDGYTF. The DNA for the CDR3 is TGCAGCGTTGAGAGACATGAGGAGGATGGCTACACCTTC. The V and J genes are TRBV29-1 and TRBJ1-2; D unclear. The CDR3 consists of 13 residues. Trimming removed 3 bases from V and 6 bases from J, with 14 bases in between. Germline V lookup: CDR1 SQVTM, CDR2 ANQGSEA.

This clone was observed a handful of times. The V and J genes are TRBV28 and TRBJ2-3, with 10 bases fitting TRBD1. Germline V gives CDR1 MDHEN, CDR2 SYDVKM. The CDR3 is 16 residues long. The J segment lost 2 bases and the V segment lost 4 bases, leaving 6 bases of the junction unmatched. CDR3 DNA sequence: TGTGCCAGCAGTTCAGGTGGACAGGGGGTCACAGATACGCAGTATTTT. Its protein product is CASSSGGQGVTDTQYF.

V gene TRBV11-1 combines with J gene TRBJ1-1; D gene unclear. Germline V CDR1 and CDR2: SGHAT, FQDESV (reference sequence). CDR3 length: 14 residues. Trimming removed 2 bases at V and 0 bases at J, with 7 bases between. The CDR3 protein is CASSLPPMNTEAFF. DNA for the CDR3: TGTGCCAGCAGCTTACCACCAATGAACACTGAAGCTTTCTTT.

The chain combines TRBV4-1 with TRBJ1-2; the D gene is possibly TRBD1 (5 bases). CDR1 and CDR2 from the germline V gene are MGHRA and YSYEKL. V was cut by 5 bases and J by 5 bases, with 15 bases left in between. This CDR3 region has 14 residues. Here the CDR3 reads CASSSEPGGYGYTF. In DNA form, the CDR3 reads TGCGCCAGCAGCTCTGAACCTGGGGGATATGGCTACACCTTC.

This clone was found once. The CDR3 coding sequence is TGTGCCAGCAGAAGGGGGCGTCGGGGTGAAAAACTGTTTTTT. Translated, it gives CASRRGRRGEKLFF. V usage is TRBV27 and J usage is TRBJ1-4, with 7 bases fitting TRBD1. There are 14 residues in the CDR3. V lost 6 bases, J lost 7 bases, and 8 bases stayed unmatched. Germline CDR1 MNHEY, CDR2 SMNVEV (reference sequence).

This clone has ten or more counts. CDR3: CASSPLAGGQETQYF. The DNA for the CDR3 is TGTGCCAGCAGTCCGCTAGCGGGGGGGCAAGAGACCCAGTACTTC. This chain links TRBV6-5 with TRBJ2-5; the match to TRBD2 covers 12 bases. This CDR3 region has 15 residues. Germline V gives CDR1 MNHEY, CDR2 SVGAGI. J was trimmed by 2 bases and V by 5 bases; bases with no gene match: 3.

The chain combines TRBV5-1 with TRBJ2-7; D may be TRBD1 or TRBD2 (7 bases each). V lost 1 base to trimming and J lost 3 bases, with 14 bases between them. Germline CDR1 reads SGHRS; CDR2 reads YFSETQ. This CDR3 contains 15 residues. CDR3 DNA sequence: TGCGCCAGCAGCTTGAAACAGGGGAGGGACTACGAGCAGTACTTC. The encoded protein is CASSLKQGRDYEQYF. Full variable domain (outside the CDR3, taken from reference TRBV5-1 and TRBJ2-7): KAGVTQTPRYLIKTRGQQVTLSCSPISGHRSVSWYQQTPGQGLQFLFEYFSETQRNKGNFPGRFSGRQFSNSRSEMNVSTLELGDSALYLCASSLKQGRDYEQYFGPGTRLTVT.

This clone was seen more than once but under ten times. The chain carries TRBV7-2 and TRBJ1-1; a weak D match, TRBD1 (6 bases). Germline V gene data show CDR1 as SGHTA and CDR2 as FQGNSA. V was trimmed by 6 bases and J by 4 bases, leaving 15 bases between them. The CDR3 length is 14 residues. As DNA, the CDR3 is TGTGCCAGCAGGCAAAACAGGGCGAGCACTGAAGCTTTCTTT. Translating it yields CASRQNRASTEAFF.

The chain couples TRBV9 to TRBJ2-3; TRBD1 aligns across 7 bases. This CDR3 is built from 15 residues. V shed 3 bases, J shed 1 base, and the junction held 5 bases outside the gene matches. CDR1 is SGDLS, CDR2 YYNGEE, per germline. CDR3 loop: CASSATQGGTDTQYF. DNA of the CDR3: TGTGCCAGCAGCGCAACGCAGGGGGGCACAGATACGCAGTATTTT. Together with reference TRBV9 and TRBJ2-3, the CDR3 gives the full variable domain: DSGVTQTPKHLITATGQRVTLRCSPRSGDLSVYWYQQSLDQGLQFLIQYYNGEERAKGNILERFSAQQFPDLHSELNLSSLELGDSALYFCASSATQGGTDTQYFGPGTRLTVL.

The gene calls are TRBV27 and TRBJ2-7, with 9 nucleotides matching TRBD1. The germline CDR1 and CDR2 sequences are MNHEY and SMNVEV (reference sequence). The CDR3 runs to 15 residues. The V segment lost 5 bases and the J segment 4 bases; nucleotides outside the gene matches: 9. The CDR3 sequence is CASSQRDREVYEQYF. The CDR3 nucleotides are TGTGCCAGCAGTCAACGGGACAGGGAGGTTTACGAGCAGTACTTC.

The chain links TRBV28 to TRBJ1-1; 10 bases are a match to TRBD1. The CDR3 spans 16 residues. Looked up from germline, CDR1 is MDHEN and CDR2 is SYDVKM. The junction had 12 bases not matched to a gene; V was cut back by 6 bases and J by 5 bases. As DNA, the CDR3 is TGTGCCAGCAGCAAAGACAGGGGGCTGCGACTTACTGAAGCTTTCTTT. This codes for CASSKDRGLRLTEAFF. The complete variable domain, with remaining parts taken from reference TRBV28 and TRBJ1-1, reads DVKVTQSSRYLVKRTGEKVFLECVQDMDHENMFWYRQDPGLGLRLIYFSYDVKMKEKGDIPEGYSVSREKKERFSLILESASTNQTSMYLCASSKDRGLRLTEAFFGQGTRLTVV.

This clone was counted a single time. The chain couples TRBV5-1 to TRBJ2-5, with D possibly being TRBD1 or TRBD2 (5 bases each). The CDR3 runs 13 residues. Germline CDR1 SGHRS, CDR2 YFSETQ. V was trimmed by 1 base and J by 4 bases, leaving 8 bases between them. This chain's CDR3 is CASSLYGTETQYF. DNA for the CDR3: TGCGCCAGCAGCTTGTATGGGACAGAGACCCAGTACTTC.

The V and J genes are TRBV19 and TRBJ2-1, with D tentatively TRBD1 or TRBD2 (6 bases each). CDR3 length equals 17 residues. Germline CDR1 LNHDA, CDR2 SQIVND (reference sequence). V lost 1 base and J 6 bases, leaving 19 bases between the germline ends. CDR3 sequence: CASSIAWGSWGANEQFF. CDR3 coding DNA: TGTGCCAGTAGTATAGCGTGGGGCAGCTGGGGGGCCAATGAGCAGTTCTTC. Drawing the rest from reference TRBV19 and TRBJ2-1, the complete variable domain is DGGITQSPKYLFRKEGQNVTLSCEQNLNHDAMYWYRQDPGQGLRLIYYSQIVNDFQKGDIAEGYSVSREKKESFPLTVTSAQKNPTAFYLCASSIAWGSWGANEQFFGPGTRLTVL.

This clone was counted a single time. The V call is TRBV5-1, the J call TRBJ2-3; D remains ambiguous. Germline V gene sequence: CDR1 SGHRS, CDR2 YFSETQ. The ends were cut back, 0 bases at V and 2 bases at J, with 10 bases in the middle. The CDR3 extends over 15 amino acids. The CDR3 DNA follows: TGCGCCAGCAGCTTGGACAACTCGATCACAGATACGCAGTATTTT. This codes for CASSLDNSITDTQYF.

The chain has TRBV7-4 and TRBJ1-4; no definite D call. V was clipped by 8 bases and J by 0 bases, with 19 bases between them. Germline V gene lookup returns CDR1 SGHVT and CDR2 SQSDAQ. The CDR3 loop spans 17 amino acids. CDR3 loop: CASAPAGFSATNEKLFF. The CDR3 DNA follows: TGTGCCAGCGCTCCGGCGGGGTTTTCCGCAACTAATGAAAAACTGTTTTTT.

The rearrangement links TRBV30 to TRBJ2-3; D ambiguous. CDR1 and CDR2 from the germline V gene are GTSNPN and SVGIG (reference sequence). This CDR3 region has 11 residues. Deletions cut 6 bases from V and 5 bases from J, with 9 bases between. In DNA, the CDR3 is TGTGCCTGTCCAAATGGAGATACGCAGTATTTT. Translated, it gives CACPNGDTQYF.

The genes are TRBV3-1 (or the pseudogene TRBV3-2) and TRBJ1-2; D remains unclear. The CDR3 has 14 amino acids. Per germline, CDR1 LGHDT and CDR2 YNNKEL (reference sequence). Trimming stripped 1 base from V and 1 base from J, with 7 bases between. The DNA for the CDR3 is TGTGCCAGCAGCCAAGTCGACCTTAACTATGGCTACACCTTC. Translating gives CASSQVDLNYGYTF.

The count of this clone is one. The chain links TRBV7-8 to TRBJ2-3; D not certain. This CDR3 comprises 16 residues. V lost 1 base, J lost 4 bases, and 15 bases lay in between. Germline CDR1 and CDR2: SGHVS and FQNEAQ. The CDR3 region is CASSLVWRMGPDTQYF. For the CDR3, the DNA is TGTGCCAGCAGCTTAGTCTGGCGAATGGGTCCAGATACGCAGTATTTT.

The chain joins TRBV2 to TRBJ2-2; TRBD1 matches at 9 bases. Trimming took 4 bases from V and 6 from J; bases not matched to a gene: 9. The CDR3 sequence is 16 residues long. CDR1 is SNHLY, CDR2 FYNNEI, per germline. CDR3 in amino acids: CASSAGTGLGAGELFF. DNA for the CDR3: TGTGCCAGCAGTGCCGGGACAGGGCTGGGCGCCGGGGAGCTGTTTTTT.

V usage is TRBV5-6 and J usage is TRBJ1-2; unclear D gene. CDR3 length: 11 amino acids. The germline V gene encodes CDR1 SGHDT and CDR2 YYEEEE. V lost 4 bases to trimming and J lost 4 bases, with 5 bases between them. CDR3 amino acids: CASSRLYGYTF. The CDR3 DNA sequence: TGTGCCAGCAGCCGTCTCTATGGCTACACCTTC. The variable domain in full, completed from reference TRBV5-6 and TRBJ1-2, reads DAGVTQSPTHLIKTRGQQVTLRCSPKSGHDTVSWYQQALGQGPQFIFQYYEEEERQRGNFPDRFSGHQFPNYSSELNVNALLLGDSALYLCASSRLYGYTFGSGTRLTVV.

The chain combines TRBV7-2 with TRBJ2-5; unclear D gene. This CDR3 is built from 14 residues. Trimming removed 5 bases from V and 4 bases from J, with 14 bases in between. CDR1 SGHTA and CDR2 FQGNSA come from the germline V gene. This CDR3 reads CASSQPASRETQYF. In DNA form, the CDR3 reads TGTGCCAGCAGCCAACCGGCTAGTCGAGAGACCCAGTACTTC.